Listed below are T cell receptor beta chains from one sample, sequenced in a study of blood T cell repertoires in COVID-19. Profiling relied on immunoSEQ multiplex PCR, and the TCRdb table lists in-frame clones only, not all of them. The sample yields more than 200,000 clones, around 89% seen once. Source material: PBMCs or T cells enriched from blood (not recorded which). The receptor source for this set is a woman aged 25 to 45 who had recovered from COVID-19. Both conserved end residues are part of each CDR3. D genes are given only for firm matches. Only some rows state a clone size, as once, few, many or a class for expanded clones.

clone_size j_call v_call d_call cdr3_aa cdr3_nt
. TRBJ1-1 TRBV4-1 . CASSQRGYAEAFF TGCGCCAGCAGCCAAAGGGGGTACGCTGAAGCTTTCTTT
. TRBJ2-3 TRBV24-1 TRBD2 CATSEAAGGRTDTQYF TGTGCCACCAGTGAAGCTGCGGGAGGCCGCACAGATACGCAGTATTTT
. TRBJ1-3 TRBV13 TRBD1 CASSPTGGGGNTIYF TGTGCCAGCAGCCCGACAGGGGGCGGTGGAAACACCATATATTTT
. TRBJ1-3 TRBV13 . CASSAFPPTAPKNTIYF TGTGCCAGCAGCGCTTTCCCCCCGACAGCCCCGAAAAACACCATATATTTT
. TRBJ1-2 TRBV19 TRBD1 CASSIDRGNYGYTF TGTGCCAGTAGTATCGACAGGGGGAACTATGGCTACACCTTC
. TRBJ1-1 TRBV10-3 . CAIGAGLNTEAFF TGTGCCATCGGGGCAGGACTGAACACTGAAGCTTTCTTT
. TRBJ2-7 TRBV18 . CASSRPGALTVHQYF TGTGCCAGCTCACGTCCTGGGGCGCTAACAGTACATCAGTACTTC
. TRBJ1-6 TRBV7-8 . CASSLARKGSSPLHF TGTGCCAGCAGCTTAGCGCGAAAAGGGAGTTCACCCCTCCACTTT
. TRBJ2-2 TRBV19 TRBD1 CASTGGQGAIGELFF TGTGCCTCAACGGGTGGGCAGGGGGCAATCGGGGAGCTGTTTTTT
. TRBJ2-2 TRBV19 TRBD1 CASSRGTVGNTGELFF TGTGCCAGTAGTAGAGGGACAGTCGGGAACACCGGGGAGCTGTTTTTT
. TRBJ1-2 TRBV30 TRBD1 CAWSKGANYGYTF TGTGCCTGGAGTAAGGGGGCAAACTATGGCTACACCTTC
once TRBJ2-1 TRBV7-9 TRBD2 CASSYRTSGGHNEQFF TGTGCCAGCAGCTATCGGACTAGCGGGGGGCATAATGAGCAGTTCTTC
. TRBJ2-1 TRBV5-5 . CASSFGLAGEQFF TGTGCCAGCAGCTTCGGGTTGGCTGGTGAGCAGTTCTTC
. TRBJ1-2 TRBV7-8 . CASSHDRDGYTF TGTGCCAGCAGCCACGACCGGGATGGCTACACCTTC
. TRBJ2-2 TRBV12-3/TRBV12-4 . CASSFRNTGELFF TGTGCCAGCAGTTTTAGGAACACCGGGGAGCTGTTTTTT
. TRBJ2-5 TRBV13 . CASSPPDTAGQETQYF TGTGCCAGCAGCCCCCCGGACACCGCAGGCCAAGAGACCCAGTACTTC
. TRBJ2-1 TRBV19 TRBD2 CASSTLAGGGDEQFF TGTGCCAGTAGTACACTAGCGGGAGGGGGCGATGAGCAGTTCTTC
. TRBJ2-1 TRBV6-2/TRBV6-3 TRBD2 CASSRWASGRVGEQFF TGTGCCAGCAGCCGGTGGGCTAGCGGGAGAGTCGGTGAGCAGTTCTTC
once TRBJ2-5 TRBV5-1 TRBD2 CASSTRTSGIETQYF TGCGCCAGCAGCACCCGGACTAGCGGGATAGAGACCCAGTACTTC
few TRBJ2-2 TRBV5-1 TRBD1 CASSHLGQGDTGELFF TGCGCCAGCAGCCACCTCGGACAGGGTGACACCGGGGAGCTGTTTTTT
once TRBJ2-7 TRBV18 TRBD2 CASSPRLSSGSGPYEQYF TGTGCCAGCTCACCACGATTATCTAGCGGGAGTGGGCCCTACGAGCAGTACTTC
. TRBJ2-2 TRBV2 TRBD1 CASSVRRTGRTGELFF TGTGCCAGCAGTGTTCGCAGGACAGGGAGGACCGGGGAGCTGTTTTTT
. TRBJ1-2 TRBV28 . CASSLLEGGQSGYTF TGTGCCAGCAGTTTATTAGAAGGTGGACAATCGGGCTACACCTTC